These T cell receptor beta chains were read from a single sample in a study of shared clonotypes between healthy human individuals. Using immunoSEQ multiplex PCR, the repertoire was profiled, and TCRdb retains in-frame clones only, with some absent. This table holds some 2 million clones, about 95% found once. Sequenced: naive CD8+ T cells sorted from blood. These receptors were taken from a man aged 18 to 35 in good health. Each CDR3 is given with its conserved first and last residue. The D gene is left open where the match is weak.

cdr3_aa: CASSQDKDFNEKLFF
j_call: TRBJ1-4
d_call: .
v_call: TRBV4-3

cdr3_aa: CSVGGGTEAFF
j_call: TRBJ1-1
d_call: .
v_call: TRBV29-1

cdr3_aa: CASSQDLEPYNSPLHF
j_call: TRBJ1-6
d_call: .
v_call: TRBV14

cdr3_aa: CASGVEQYF
j_call: .
d_call: .
v_call: TRBV6-6

cdr3_aa: CASSPPLNYEQYF
j_call: .
d_call: .
v_call: TRBV28

cdr3_aa: CASSLVPAGYNEQFF
j_call: TRBJ2-1
d_call: .
v_call: TRBV5-6

cdr3_aa: CASRRPTGGDSPLHF
j_call: TRBJ1-6
d_call: TRBD1
v_call: TRBV2

cdr3_aa: CASSLGQGAYTGELFF
j_call: TRBJ2-2
d_call: TRBD1
v_call: TRBV11-2

cdr3_aa: CASSYGEEQYF
j_call: TRBJ2-7
d_call: .
v_call: TRBV6-6

cdr3_aa: CASTGRSTDTQYF
j_call: TRBJ2-3
d_call: .
v_call: TRBV27

cdr3_aa: CASSYSEGSYEQYF
j_call: TRBJ2-7
d_call: .
v_call: TRBV6-6

cdr3_aa: CASSLDDGTDTQYF
j_call: TRBJ2-3
d_call: .
v_call: TRBV11-3

cdr3_aa: CASSRGQGADQPQHF
j_call: TRBJ1-5
d_call: TRBD1
v_call: TRBV4-1

cdr3_aa: CASSWDREAREQYF
j_call: TRBJ2-7
d_call: TRBD1
v_call: TRBV19

cdr3_aa: CAHSGESYEQYF
j_call: TRBJ2-7
d_call: .
v_call: TRBV30

cdr3_aa: CASSYSPGGTYGYTF
j_call: TRBJ1-2
d_call: TRBD1
v_call: TRBV6-5

cdr3_aa: CASSMVAGEAFF
j_call: TRBJ1-1
d_call: .
v_call: TRBV19

cdr3_aa: CASSEVGRESNQPQHF
j_call: TRBJ1-5
d_call: .
v_call: TRBV6-1

cdr3_aa: CASSYGTSEGETQYF
j_call: TRBJ2-5
d_call: .
v_call: TRBV6-5

cdr3_aa: CASSVSPGLAYQETQYF
j_call: TRBJ2-5
d_call: TRBD2
v_call: TRBV11-2

cdr3_aa: CASSVGQGIEKLFF
j_call: TRBJ1-4
d_call: TRBD1
v_call: TRBV9

cdr3_aa: CASSLGGTGSYEQYF
j_call: TRBJ2-7
d_call: TRBD1
v_call: TRBV5-6

cdr3_aa: CASSLALGTAYEQYF
j_call: TRBJ2-7
d_call: .
v_call: TRBV5-4

cdr3_aa: CAWSSMTGALNEKLFF
j_call: TRBJ1-4
d_call: TRBD1
v_call: TRBV30

cdr3_aa: CAWSVKQGSSQTQYF
j_call: TRBJ2-5
d_call: TRBD1
v_call: TRBV30

cdr3_aa: CASRLNAPYYEQYF
j_call: TRBJ2-7
d_call: .
v_call: TRBV6-5

cdr3_aa: CASSLEGDQFF
j_call: TRBJ2-1
d_call: .
v_call: TRBV11-2

cdr3_aa: CASSYSGSSYEQYF
j_call: TRBJ2-7
d_call: .
v_call: TRBV6-5

cdr3_aa: CSVERGLDQETQYF
j_call: TRBJ2-5
d_call: .
v_call: TRBV29-1

cdr3_aa: CASSLVLIGVGTQYF
j_call: TRBJ2-5
d_call: .
v_call: TRBV5-8

cdr3_aa: CASSLEASLQETQYF
j_call: TRBJ2-5
d_call: .
v_call: TRBV7-6

cdr3_aa: CASSYDSSSYEQYF
j_call: TRBJ2-7
d_call: .
v_call: TRBV6-5

cdr3_aa: CASFKPGRQETQYF
j_call: TRBJ2-5
d_call: .
v_call: TRBV6-6

cdr3_aa: CASSEYPLPGTSNGYTF
j_call: TRBJ1-2
d_call: .
v_call: TRBV25-1

cdr3_aa: CASSLAISGGIPQYF
j_call: TRBJ2-3
d_call: .
v_call: TRBV6-5

cdr3_aa: CASSPSAGTVNEQFF
j_call: TRBJ2-1
d_call: .
v_call: TRBV7-8

cdr3_aa: CASSHPPGRDPTGANVLTF
j_call: TRBJ2-6
d_call: TRBD2
v_call: TRBV4-3

cdr3_aa: CASSFDNMYEQYF
j_call: TRBJ2-7
d_call: .
v_call: TRBV5-4

cdr3_aa: CASQLTSGGKETQYF
j_call: TRBJ2-5
d_call: TRBD2
v_call: TRBV4-1

cdr3_aa: CASSSLLAGVTDTQYF
j_call: TRBJ2-3
d_call: TRBD2
v_call: TRBV7-8

cdr3_aa: CASSWDRGAYEQYF
j_call: TRBJ2-7
d_call: TRBD1
v_call: TRBV5-1

cdr3_aa: CASSSGSSYTF
j_call: TRBJ1-2
d_call: .
v_call: TRBV6-5

cdr3_aa: CSVGGQEAFF
j_call: TRBJ1-1
d_call: TRBD1
v_call: TRBV29-1

cdr3_aa: CASTSGGGNSPLHF
j_call: TRBJ1-6
d_call: .
v_call: TRBV27

cdr3_aa: CASSESYGYTF
j_call: TRBJ1-2
d_call: .
v_call: TRBV19

cdr3_aa: CASSLERGQRPQETQYF
j_call: TRBJ2-5
d_call: TRBD1
v_call: TRBV11-2